The 15 T cell receptor beta chains reported below all come from one sample, sequenced in a study of T cells in narcolepsy. TCRdb keeps only in-frame clones here, not all; method: immunoSEQ multiplex PCR. The table includes under 40,000 clones, around four fifths detected once. The sequencing input was memory (CD45RA-) CD4+ T cells from blood. These receptors were obtained from a human donor in good health.

The chain recombines TRBV5-1 with TRBJ2-1; 10 nucleotides match TRBD2. The CDR3 loop spans 18 amino acids. The V gene end was trimmed by 0 bases and the J gene end by 2 bases; junction bases not matched to a gene: 8. The V gene's germline CDR1 is SGHRS and CDR2 YFSETQ. As DNA, the CDR3 is TGCGCCAGCAGCTTGGGCCGGACGCTAGCGGGGGCCTACAATGAGCAGTTCTTC. Its translation: CASSLGRTLAGAYNEQFF.

This clone was picked up a small number of times. J is TRBJ1-6 and V is TRBV9; 8 nucleotides agree with TRBD1. CDR3 size: 16 residues. Unmatched junction bases numbered 10, after V lost 2 bases and J lost 9 bases. Per germline, CDR1 SGDLS and CDR2 YYNGEE. As DNA, the CDR3 is TGTGCCAGCAGCGTCGTCCCAGGGGGCCTGGGTTCACCCCTCCACTTT. Its protein is CASSVVPGGLGSPLHF.

The chain employs TRBV6-6 and TRBJ2-5; 7 bases map to TRBD2. The V gene end was trimmed by 2 bases and the J gene end by 0 bases; junction bases not matched to a gene: 6. CDR1 is MNHNY and CDR2 is SVGAGI in the germline V gene (reference sequence). CDR3 length: 16 residues. The CDR3 reads CASSYGPSGDQETQYF. DNA for the CDR3: TGTGCCAGCAGTTACGGGCCTAGCGGAGACCAAGAGACCCAGTACTTC.

The chain carries TRBV6-5 and TRBJ1-1; 7 nucleotides line up with TRBD1. The CDR3 runs to 13 residues. The germline V gene encodes CDR1 MNHEY and CDR2 SVGAGI. With V trimmed by 5 bases and J by 6 bases, 6 bases remained unmatched. The CDR3 loop is CASSDLTGAEAFF. CDR3 DNA: TGTGCCAGCAGTGACCTAACAGGGGCTGAAGCTTTCTTT.

The J gene is TRBJ1-1, the V gene TRBV28; no clear D gene. V lost 5 bases and J 2 bases, leaving 18 bases between the germline ends. CDR1 and CDR2 from the germline V gene are MDHEN and SYDVKM. The CDR3 runs to 16 residues. For the CDR3, the DNA is TGTGCCAGCAGTCTCGGCGCCATGACGGGAAACACTGAAGCTTTCTTT. This translates into CASSLGAMTGNTEAFF.

The chain employs TRBV28 and TRBJ1-3; TRBD1 might be the D (5 bases). CDR1 is MDHEN and CDR2 is SYDVKM in the germline V gene. With 6 bases removed from V and 0 bases from J, the gap between germline ends came to 12 bases. The CDR3 is 15 amino acids. The CDR3 bases are TGTGCCAGCAGATCGGGGCGAAACTCTGGAAACACCATATATTTT. Protein sequence: CASRSGRNSGNTIYF.

The rearrangement uses TRBV28 and TRBJ2-7, with D possibly matching TRBD1 (5 bases). The CDR3 consists of 15 residues. The V and J ends lost 2 bases and 6 bases respectively, with 17 bases between them. Germline V gives CDR1 MDHEN, CDR2 SYDVKM. The CDR3 DNA sequence: TGTGCCAGCAGTTTACGGTCAGGGCGCAAGGGCGAGCAGTACTTC. Translation: CASSLRSGRKGEQYF. The complete variable domain, with remaining parts taken from reference TRBV28 and TRBJ2-7, reads DVKVTQSSRYLVKRTGEKVFLECVQDMDHENMFWYRQDPGLGLRLIYFSYDVKMKEKGDIPEGYSVSREKKERFSLILESASTNQTSMYLCASSLRSGRKGEQYFGPGTRLTVT.

This clone was counted a single time. CDR3 nucleotides: TGTGCCAGTAGTATACTTGGACAGGGGATCGCCTCCTACGAGCAGTACTTC. Residues: CASSILGQGIASYEQYF. The chain joins TRBV19 to TRBJ2-7; 9 nucleotides line up with TRBD1. Germline CDR1 reads LNHDA; CDR2 reads SQIVND (reference sequence). The CDR3 is 17 amino acids. Trimming cost V 2 bases and J 0 bases; bases outside gene matches: 8. The complete variable domain, with remaining parts taken from reference TRBV19 and TRBJ2-7, reads DGGITQSPKYLFRKEGQNVTLSCEQNLNHDAMYWYRQDPGQGLRLIYYSQIVNDFQKGDIAEGYSVSREKKESFPLTVTSAQKNPTAFYLCASSILGQGIASYEQYFGPGTRLTVT.

The CDR3 nucleotides are TGTGCCACCCGCCTCGACAGGGTTTTAGGAAACACCATATATTTT. Its protein product is CATRLDRVLGNTIYF. The chain combines TRBV6-1 with TRBJ1-3; TRBD1 agrees at 7 bases. The CDR3 spans 15 residues. CDR1 MNHNS and CDR2 SASEGT come from the germline V gene. Germline trimming cut 10 bases from V and 4 bases from J; bases unmatched to any gene: 13.

The chain carries TRBV28 and TRBJ2-1, with a tentative D call TRBD1 (6 bases). V was clipped by 8 bases and J by 8 bases, with 25 bases between them. CDR3 length: 16 amino acids. CDR1 and CDR2 (germline): MDHEN, SYDVKM. The CDR3 nucleotides read TGTGCCAGCCAATCCATGCAAAACAGGGTGACCCATGAGCAGTTCTTC. It encodes CASQSMQNRVTHEQFF.

The CDR3 sequence is CASKTGGWTQYF. CDR3 coding DNA: TGTGCCAGCAAAACGGGGGGTTGGACCCAGTACTTC. J is TRBJ2-5 and V is TRBV6-5; 7 bases are a match to TRBD2. The CDR3 loop spans 12 amino acids. The J segment lost 7 bases and the V segment lost 7 bases, leaving 6 bases of the junction unmatched. CDR1 MNHEY and CDR2 SVGAGI come from the germline V gene.

The chain is built from TRBV18 and TRBJ2-1; 7 bases line up with TRBD2. The CDR3 loop spans 15 amino acids. Losses at the gene ends were 5 bases for V and 6 bases for J; bases not matched to a gene: 10. The germline V gene has CDR1 KGHSH and CDR2 LQKENI. The CDR3 spells CASSYSGVRGNEQFF. CDR3 DNA sequence: TGTGCCAGCTCATACAGCGGGGTCCGGGGCAATGAGCAGTTCTTC.

The chain recombines TRBV5-1 with TRBJ1-1; 8 nucleotides agree with TRBD1. The CDR3 consists of 14 residues. V lost 4 bases and J lost 3; bases outside the gene matches: 5. Germline V gene data show CDR1 as SGHRS and CDR2 as YFSETQ. The CDR3 protein is CASSQGTGHTEAFF. The DNA of the CDR3 is TGCGCCAGCAGCCAGGGGACAGGTCACACTGAAGCTTTCTTT.

The chain links TRBV2 to TRBJ2-2, with unresolved D. This CDR3 comprises 14 residues. Trimming stripped 3 bases from V and 6 bases from J, with 11 bases between. CDR1 and CDR2 from the germline V gene are SNHLY and FYNNEI. Here the CDR3 reads CASSDRNPPGELFF. CDR3 DNA: TGTGCCAGCAGTGATAGAAACCCCCCCGGGGAGCTGTTTTTT.

The sample holds one count of this clone. The rearrangement links TRBV6-5 to TRBJ1-2; 8 nucleotides line up with TRBD1. The CDR3 contains 13 residues. Germline trimming cut 5 bases from V and 8 bases from J; bases unmatched to any gene: 7. Germline CDR1 and CDR2: MNHEY and SVGAGI. The CDR3 nucleotides read TGTGCCAGCAGTGAAGGACAGGGTCTAGGCTACACCTTC. Translation gives CASSEGQGLGYTF.